This T cell receptor beta chain was sequenced for a study of T cells in Graves' hyperthyroidism and ophthalmopathy (dated by TCRdb to the late 2010s). General notes on the study: To identify distinguishing TCR V-J signatures, a discovery cohort of 100 or so patients was used, comprising 43 with Graves' ophthalmopathy and about 59 with stable Graves' hyperthyroidism. In six Graves' hyperthyroidism patients, the study also compared T-cell repertoires from thyroid tissue with T-cell repertoires from blood. For training and testing, the 110 or so patients in the discovery cohort were randomly divided in a 7:3 ratio. Whether ophthalmopathy could be predicted prospectively was tested in an independent validation cohort made up of 18 to 20 hyperthyroidism patients plus 17 patients who later progressed to ophthalmopathy. TCR Vbeta CDR3 sequencing of 120 to 150 peripheral blood samples (under 45 ophthalmopathy, approximately 80 hyperthyroidism and roughly 17 progressor patients) is reported in the paper. After sampling, hyperthyroidism patients received methimazole starting at 30 mg daily, and ophthalmopathy patients received high-dose intravenous methylprednisolone. Broader findings and caveats from the paper: In validation, the model predicted progression to ophthalmopathy with approximately 71% sensitivity and less than 80% specificity, a median of around six months before onset. No statistical method was used to set the sample size in advance, and investigators knew the group allocation. Blood samples also contained most of the expanded thyroid clonotypes (frequency above 0.001), which suggests that blood repertoires may reflect thyroid immune responses. A model built on a 13 V-J signature distinguished ophthalmopathy from stable hyperthyroidism, reaching 87.88% sensitivity and around 82% specificity in cross-validation and 80%/75% in testing.

Per the germline V gene, KGHDR is the CDR1 and SFDVKD is the CDR2. The cysteine opens and the phenylalanine closes a CDR3 of 15 amino acids. Only the CDR3 DNA stays, 45 bases, in frame from base 1. Cut back by 4 bases and 3 bases, the V and J ends lie 9 bases apart. This clonotype came up many times. Its antigen is unknown. Base qualities are not at hand, and no much larger clone is one base apart. The TCR beta CDR3 regions were amplified from RNA transcripts. For the first round of RT-PCR on the TCR CDR3, the HTBI primer set was used together with the Qiagen OneStep RT-PCR kit. The libraries were constructed in a second round of multiplex PCR and then size-selected and purified. Libraries were sequenced paired-end with 100 bp reads on an Illumina HiSeq2000. The published analysis was carried out like this. SOAPnuke was used to process the raw data, removing reads that contained adapters or uncalled bases, had a mean Phred below 15, or lacked an exact match to the constant primer or identifier. High-quality paired reads were merged using COPE v1.2.5, and each unique nucleotide sequence was defined as a clonotype. Clonotypes were aligned to IMGT TRBV, TRBD and TRBJ reference segments using MiTCR v1.1. Only V-J combinations with frequency above 0.0001, covering 99.2% of repertoires, were analysed. The TCS score was defined as the ratio of F50 (clonal expansion) to E x V (chaos), calculated using BLOSUM62-based TCRdist between CDR3 peptides within each V-J. Welch's t-statistics and random forest reduced roughly 540 V-J features to under 15, which were used in a naive Bayes classifier (R e1071). TCRdb trimmed the raw reads at Q25, called clones with MiXCR and kept productive beta chains. Entries are consolidated by CDR3 protein sequence, retaining the most common genes and DNA. V and J calls and clone size were set by TCRdb, not the authors. Across this sample there are hundreds of thousands of distinct CDR3 sequences, with under 60% seen only once. The leading ten clones occupy roughly 8.2% of the sample.

Graves' hyperthyroidism was defined as stable when no progression to ophthalmopathy occurred over 18 months of follow-up. The hyperthyroidism patients were between 18 and 65 years old and newly diagnosed, with a disease duration of less than 2 months. Any patient with an uncontrolled infection, another autoimmune disease, pregnancy or lactation was excluded. Diagnoses were based on clinical symptoms, serum thyroxine and TRAb, thyroid ultrasound and orbital computed tomography. Total RNA was extracted with Trizol reagent, and quality was checked on an Agilent 2100 Bioanalyzer. The sequencing input was peripheral blood or thyroid tissue (not recorded which). The chain was built from TRBV24-1 and TRBJ2-6, with the D gene possibly TRBD1 or TRBD2, each one fitting 5 bases. The TCR sequence derives from a woman aged 18-30 years with Graves' hyperthyroidism. Donor details come from another sample of the same person, matched by shared clones. The DNA sequence reads TGTGCCACCAGTGACCGGGGCCTTGGGGCCAACGTCCTGACTTTC. Its translation is CATSDRGLGANVLTF.